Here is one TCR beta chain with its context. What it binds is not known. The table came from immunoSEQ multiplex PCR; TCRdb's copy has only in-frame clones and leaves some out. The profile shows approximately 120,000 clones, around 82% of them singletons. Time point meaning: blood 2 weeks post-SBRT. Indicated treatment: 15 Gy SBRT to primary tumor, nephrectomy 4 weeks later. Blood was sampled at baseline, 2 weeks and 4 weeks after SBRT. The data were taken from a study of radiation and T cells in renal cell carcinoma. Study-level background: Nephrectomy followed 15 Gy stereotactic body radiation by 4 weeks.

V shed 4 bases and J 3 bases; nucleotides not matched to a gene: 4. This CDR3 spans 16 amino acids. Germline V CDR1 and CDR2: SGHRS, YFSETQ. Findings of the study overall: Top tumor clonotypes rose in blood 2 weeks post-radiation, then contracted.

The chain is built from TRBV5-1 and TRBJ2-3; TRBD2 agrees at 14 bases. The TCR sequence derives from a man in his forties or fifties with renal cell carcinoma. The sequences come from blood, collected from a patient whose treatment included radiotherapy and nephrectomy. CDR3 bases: TGCGCCAGCAGCCGCGGGACTAGCGGGAGTACAGATACGCAGTATTTT. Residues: CASSRGTSGSTDTQYF.